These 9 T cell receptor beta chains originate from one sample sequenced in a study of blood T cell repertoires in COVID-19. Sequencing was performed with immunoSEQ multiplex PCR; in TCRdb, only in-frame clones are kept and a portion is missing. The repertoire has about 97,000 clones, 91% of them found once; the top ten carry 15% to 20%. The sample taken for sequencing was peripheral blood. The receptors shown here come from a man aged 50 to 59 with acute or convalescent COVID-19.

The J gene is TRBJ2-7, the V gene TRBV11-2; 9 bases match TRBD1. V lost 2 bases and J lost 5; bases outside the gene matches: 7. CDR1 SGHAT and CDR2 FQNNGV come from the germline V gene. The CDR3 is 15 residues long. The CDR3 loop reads CASSLPWTGEDEQYF. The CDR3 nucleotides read TGTGCCAGCAGCTTACCCTGGACAGGGGAAGACGAGCAGTACTTC.

The DNA for the CDR3 is TGTGCCAGTAGTACCCAGGGGGCCCAGCCCCAGCATTTT. Translated, it gives CASSTQGAQPQHF. This chain joins TRBV19 and TRBJ1-5, with 8 bases that match TRBD1. This CDR3 is 13 amino acids long. V shed 4 bases and J 7 bases; nucleotides not matched to a gene: 3. Germline values: CDR1 LNHDA, CDR2 SQIVND (reference sequence).

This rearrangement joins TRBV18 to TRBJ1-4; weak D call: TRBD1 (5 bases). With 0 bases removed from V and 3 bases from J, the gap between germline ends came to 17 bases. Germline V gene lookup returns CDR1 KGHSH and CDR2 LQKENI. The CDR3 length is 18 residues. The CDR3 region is CASSPPGRVGASNEKLFF. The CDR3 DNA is TGTGCCAGCTCACCACCCGGCCGAGTAGGGGCCTCTAATGAAAAACTGTTTTTT.

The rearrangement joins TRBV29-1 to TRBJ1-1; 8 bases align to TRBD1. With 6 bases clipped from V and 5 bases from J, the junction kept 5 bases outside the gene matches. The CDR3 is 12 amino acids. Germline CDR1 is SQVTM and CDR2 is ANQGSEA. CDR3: CSVTGGRTEAFF. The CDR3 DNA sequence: TGCAGCGTCACAGGGGGGAGAACTGAAGCTTTCTTT.

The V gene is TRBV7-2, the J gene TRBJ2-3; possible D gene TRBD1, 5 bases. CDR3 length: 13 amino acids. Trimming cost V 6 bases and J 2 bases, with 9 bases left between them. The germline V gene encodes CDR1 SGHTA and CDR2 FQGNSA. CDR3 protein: CASSSGFTDTQYF. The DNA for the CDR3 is TGTGCCAGCAGTTCAGGGTTCACAGATACGCAGTATTTT.

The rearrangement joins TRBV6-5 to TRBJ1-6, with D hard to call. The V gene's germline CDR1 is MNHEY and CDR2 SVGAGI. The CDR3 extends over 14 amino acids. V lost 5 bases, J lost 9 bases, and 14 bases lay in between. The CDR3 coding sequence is TGTGCCAGCAGTCTCCAAAGCAAAAGTTCACCCCTCCACTTT. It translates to CASSLQSKSSPLHF.

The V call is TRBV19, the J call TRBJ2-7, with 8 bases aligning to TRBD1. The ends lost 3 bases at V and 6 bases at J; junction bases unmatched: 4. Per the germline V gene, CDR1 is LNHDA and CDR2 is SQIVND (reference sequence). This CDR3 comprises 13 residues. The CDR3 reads CASSILQGGEQYF. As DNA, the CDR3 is TGTGCCAGTAGTATCTTACAGGGGGGCGAGCAGTACTTC.

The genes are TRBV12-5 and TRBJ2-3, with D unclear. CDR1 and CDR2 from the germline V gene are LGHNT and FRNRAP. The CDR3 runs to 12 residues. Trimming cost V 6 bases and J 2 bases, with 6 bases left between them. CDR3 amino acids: CASGPVTDTQYF. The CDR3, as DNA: TGTGCTAGTGGCCCTGTCACAGATACGCAGTATTTT.

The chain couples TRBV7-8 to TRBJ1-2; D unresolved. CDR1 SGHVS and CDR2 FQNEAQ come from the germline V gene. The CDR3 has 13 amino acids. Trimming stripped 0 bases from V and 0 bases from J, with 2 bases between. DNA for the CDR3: TGTGCCAGCAGCTTAGCTACTAACTATGGCTACACCTTC. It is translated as CASSLATNYGYTF.